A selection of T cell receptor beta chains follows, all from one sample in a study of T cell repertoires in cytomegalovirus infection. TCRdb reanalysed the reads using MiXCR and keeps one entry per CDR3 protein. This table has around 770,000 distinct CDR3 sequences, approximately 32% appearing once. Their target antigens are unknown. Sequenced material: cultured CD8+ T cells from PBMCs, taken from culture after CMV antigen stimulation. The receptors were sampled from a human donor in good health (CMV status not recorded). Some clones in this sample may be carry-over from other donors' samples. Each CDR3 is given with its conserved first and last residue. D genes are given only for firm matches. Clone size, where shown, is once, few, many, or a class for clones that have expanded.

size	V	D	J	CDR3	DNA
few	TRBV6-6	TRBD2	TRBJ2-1	CASSYVNAGGRHNEQFF	TGTGCCAGCAGTTACGTGAATGCGGGGGGCCGTCACAATGAGCAGTTCTTC
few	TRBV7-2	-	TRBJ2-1	CASSSHGGTGLYNEQFF	TGTGCCAGCAGCTCTCATGGCGGGACTGGACTTTACAATGAGCAGTTCTTC
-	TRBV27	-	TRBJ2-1	CASSLPPGPPKGPYNEQFF	TGTGCCAGCAGTTTACCACCGGGACCCCCGAAGGGACCCTACAATGAGCAGTTCTTC
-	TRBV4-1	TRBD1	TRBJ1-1	CASSPQGAARIAFF	TGCGCCAGCAGTCCCCAGGGGGCAGCCCGGATAGCTTTCTTT
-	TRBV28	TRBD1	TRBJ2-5	CASSDPQGVAETQYF	TGTGCCAGCAGTGACCCTCAGGGGGTAGCAGAGACCCAGTACTTC
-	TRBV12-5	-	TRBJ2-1	CASGLVTGSSSYNEQFF	TGTGCTAGTGGTTTGGTAACCGGGTCGAGCTCCTACAATGAGCAGTTCTTC
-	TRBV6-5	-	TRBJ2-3	CASSYGGASTDTQYF	TGTGCCAGCAGTTATGGGGGGGCTAGCACAGATACGCAGTATTTT
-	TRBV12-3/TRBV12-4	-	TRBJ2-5	CASSEGGWETQYF	TGTGCCAGCAGTGAGGGGGGGTGGGAGACCCAGTACTTC
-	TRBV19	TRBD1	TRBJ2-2	CASSIVGQGGTGELFF	TGTGCCAGTAGTATAGTGGGACAGGGTGGAACCGGGGAGCTGTTTTTT
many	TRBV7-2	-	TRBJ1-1	CASSLSGTANTEAFF	TGTGCCAGCAGCTTATCCGGGACGGCGAACACTGAAGCTTTCTTT
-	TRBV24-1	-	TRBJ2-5	CATSEGDRYQETQYF	TGTGCCACCAGTGAAGGTGACAGATACCAAGAGACCCAGTACTTC
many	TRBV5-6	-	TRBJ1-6	CASSRLAAGPMNSPLHF	TGTGCCAGCAGCAGACTCGCTGCAGGACCGATGAATTCACCCCTCCACTTT
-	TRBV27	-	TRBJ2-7	CASSRAAAYEQYF	TGTGCCAGCAGTAGGGCGGCCGCCTACGAGCAGTACTTC
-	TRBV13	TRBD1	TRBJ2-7	CASSPGQGINEQYF	TGTGCCAGCAGCCCGGGACAGGGTATCAACGAGCAGTACTTC
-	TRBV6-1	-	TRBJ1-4	CASMSIGGKVNEKLFF	TGTGCCAGCATGAGCATCGGAGGGAAAGTGAATGAAAAACTGTTTTTT
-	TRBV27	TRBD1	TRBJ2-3	CASSVSGTALTDTQYF	TGTGCCAGCAGTGTCTCCGGGACAGCGCTCACAGATACGCAGTATTTT
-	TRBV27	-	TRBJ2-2	CASSHLLGPGRNTGELFF	TGTGCCAGCAGTCACCTTCTTGGACCGGGACGGAACACCGGGGAGCTGTTTTTT
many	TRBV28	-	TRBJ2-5	CASSSVRGEETQYF	TGTGCCAGCAGCTCCGTCAGGGGGGAGGAGACCCAGTACTTC
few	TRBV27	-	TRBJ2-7	CASSWTPSSYEQYF	TGTGCCAGCAGTTGGACTCCTAGCTCCTACGAGCAGTACTTC
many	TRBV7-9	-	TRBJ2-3	CASSLSTADTQYF	TGTGCCAGCAGCTTAAGCACGGCAGATACGCAGTATTTT
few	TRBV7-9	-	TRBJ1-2	CASSSSPATYGYTF	TGTGCCAGCAGCTCAAGCCCAGCCACCTATGGCTACACCTTC
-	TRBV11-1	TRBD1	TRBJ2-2	CASSSDREKTGELFF	TGTGCCAGCAGCTCGGACAGGGAAAAAACCGGGGAGCTGTTTTTT
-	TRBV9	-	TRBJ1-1	CASSVSGFITEAFF	TGTGCCAGCAGCGTATCAGGTTTTATAACTGAAGCTTTCTTT
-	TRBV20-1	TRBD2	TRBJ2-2	CSARQRGSGTGELFF	TGCAGTGCTAGACAGCGGGGGAGTGGTACTGGGGAGCTGTTTTTT
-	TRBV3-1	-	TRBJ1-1	CASSQGASGEAFF	TGTGCCAGCAGCCAAGGGGCCTCGGGGGAAGCTTTCTTT
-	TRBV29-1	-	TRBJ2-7	CSVQIASSYEQYF	TGCAGCGTCCAAATTGCGAGCTCCTACGAGCAGTACTTC
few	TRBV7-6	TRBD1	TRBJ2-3	CASSFGTVGTDTQYF	TGTGCCAGCAGCTTCGGGACAGTAGGCACAGATACGCAGTATTTT
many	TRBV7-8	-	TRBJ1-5	CASGSEGRSNQPQHF	TGTGCCAGCGGATCCGAGGGACGAAGCAATCAGCCCCAGCATTTT
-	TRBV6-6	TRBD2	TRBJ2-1	CASSPRSGGKADEQFF	TGTGCCAGCAGCCCCCGTAGCGGGGGGAAGGCGGATGAGCAGTTCTTC
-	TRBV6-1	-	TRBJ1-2	CASSYEGDYGYTF	TGTGCCAGCAGTTACGAGGGTGACTATGGCTACACCTTC
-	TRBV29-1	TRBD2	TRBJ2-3	CSVSGGRSTDTQYF	TGCAGCGTAAGCGGGGGCAGAAGCACAGATACGCAGTATTTT
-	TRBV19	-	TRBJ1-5	CASTIGGIPQHF	TGTGCCAGTACTATTGGAGGGATTCCCCAGCATTTT
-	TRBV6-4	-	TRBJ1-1	CASKADGNTEAFF	TGTGCCAGCAAAGCAGACGGGAACACTGAAGCTTTCTTT
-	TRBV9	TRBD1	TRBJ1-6	CASSPGGPNSPLHF	TGTGCCAGCAGCCCAGGGGGTCCGAATTCACCCCTCCACTTT
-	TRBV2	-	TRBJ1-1	CASSLPGPISEAFF	TGTGCCAGCAGTCTACCAGGGCCCATCTCTGAAGCTTTCTTT
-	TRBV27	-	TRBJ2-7	CASSHLGYPLYEQYF	TGTGCCAGCAGTCATCTGGGCTACCCGCTCTACGAGCAGTACTTC
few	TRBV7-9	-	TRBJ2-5	CASSPTSGTGRRETQYF	TGTGCCAGCAGCCCTACTTCGGGGACGGGAAGACGAGAGACCCAGTACTTC
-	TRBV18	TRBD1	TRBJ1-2	CASSPSLRGTGEQYGYTF	TGTGCCAGCTCACCTTCTCTTCGGGGGACAGGGGAACAGTATGGCTACACCTTC
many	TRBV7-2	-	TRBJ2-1	CASSLTQGSYNEQFF	TGTGCCAGCAGCTTAACGCAGGGTTCCTACAATGAGCAGTTCTTC